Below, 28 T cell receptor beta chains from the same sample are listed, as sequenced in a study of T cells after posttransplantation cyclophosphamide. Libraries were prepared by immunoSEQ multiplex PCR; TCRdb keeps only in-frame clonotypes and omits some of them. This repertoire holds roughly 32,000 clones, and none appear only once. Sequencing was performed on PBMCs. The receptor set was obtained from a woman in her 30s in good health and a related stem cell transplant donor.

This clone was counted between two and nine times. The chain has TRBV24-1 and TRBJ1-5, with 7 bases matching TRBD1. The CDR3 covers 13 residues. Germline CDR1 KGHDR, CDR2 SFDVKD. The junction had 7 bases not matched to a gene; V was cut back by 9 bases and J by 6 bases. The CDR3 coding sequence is TGTGCCACCGCAGGGGGAGGCAGTCAGCCCCAGCATTTT. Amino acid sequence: CATAGGGSQPQHF.

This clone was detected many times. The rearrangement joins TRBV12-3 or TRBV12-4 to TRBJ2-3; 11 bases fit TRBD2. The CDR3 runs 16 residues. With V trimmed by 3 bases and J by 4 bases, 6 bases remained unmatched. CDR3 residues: CASSLTSGAPADTQYF. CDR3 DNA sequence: TGTGCCAGCAGTTTGACTAGCGGGGCGCCGGCAGATACGCAGTATTTT.

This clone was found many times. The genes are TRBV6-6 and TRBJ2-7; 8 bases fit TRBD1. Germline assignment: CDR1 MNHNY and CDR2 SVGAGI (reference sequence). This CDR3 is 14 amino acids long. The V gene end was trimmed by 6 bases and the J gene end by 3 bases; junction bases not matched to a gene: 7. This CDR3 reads CASRLGQGYYEQYF. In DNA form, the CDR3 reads TGTGCCAGCAGGCTCGGACAGGGATACTACGAGCAGTACTTC.

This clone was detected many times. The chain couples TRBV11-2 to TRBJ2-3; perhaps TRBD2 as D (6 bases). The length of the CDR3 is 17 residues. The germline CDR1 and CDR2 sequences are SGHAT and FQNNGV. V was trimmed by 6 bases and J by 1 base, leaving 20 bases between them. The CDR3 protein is CASRWRDSGPGTDTQYF. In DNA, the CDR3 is TGTGCCAGCAGGTGGCGGGATTCAGGTCCTGGCACAGATACGCAGTATTTT.

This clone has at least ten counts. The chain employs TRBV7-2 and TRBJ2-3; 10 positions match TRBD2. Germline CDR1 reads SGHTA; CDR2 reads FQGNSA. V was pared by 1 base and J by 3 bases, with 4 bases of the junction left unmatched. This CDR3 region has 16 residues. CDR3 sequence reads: CASSLGERGGTDTQYF. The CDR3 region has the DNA TGTGCCAGCAGCTTAGGAGAGCGGGGGGGGACAGATACGCAGTATTTT.

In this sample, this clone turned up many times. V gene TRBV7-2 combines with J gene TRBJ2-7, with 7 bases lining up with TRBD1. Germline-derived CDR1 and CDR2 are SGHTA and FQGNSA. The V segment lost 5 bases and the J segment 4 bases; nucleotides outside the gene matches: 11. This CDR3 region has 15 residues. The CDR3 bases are TGTGCCAGCAGCGCTCAATCGGGACAGAAATACGAGCAGTACTTC. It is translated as CASSAQSGQKYEQYF.

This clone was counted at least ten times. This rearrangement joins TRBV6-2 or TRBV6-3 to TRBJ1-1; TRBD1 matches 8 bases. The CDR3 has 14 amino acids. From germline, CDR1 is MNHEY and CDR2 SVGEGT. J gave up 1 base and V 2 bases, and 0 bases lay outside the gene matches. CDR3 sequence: CASSYGQGNTEAFF. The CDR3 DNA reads TGTGCCAGCAGTTACGGACAGGGGAACACTGAAGCTTTCTTT.

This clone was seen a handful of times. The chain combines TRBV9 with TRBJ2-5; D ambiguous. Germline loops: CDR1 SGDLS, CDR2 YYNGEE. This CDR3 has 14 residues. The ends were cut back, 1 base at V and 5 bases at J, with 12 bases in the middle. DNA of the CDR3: TGTGCCAGCAGCGTATCTTGGGTCGGGGAGACCCAGTACTTC. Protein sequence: CASSVSWVGETQYF.

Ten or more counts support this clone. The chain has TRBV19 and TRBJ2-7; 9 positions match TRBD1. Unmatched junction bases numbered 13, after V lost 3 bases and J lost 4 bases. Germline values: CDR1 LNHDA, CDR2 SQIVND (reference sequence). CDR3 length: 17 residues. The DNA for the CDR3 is TGTGCCAGTAGTATTTCAGCGGGACAGGGTAATTTTTACGAGCAGTACTTC. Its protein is CASSISAGQGNFYEQYF.

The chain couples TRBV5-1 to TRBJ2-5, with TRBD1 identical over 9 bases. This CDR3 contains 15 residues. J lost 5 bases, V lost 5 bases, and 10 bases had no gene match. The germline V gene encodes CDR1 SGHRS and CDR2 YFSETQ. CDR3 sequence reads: CASSGSTGGPETQYF. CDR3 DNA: TGCGCCAGCAGTGGCTCGACAGGGGGGCCGGAGACCCAGTACTTC.

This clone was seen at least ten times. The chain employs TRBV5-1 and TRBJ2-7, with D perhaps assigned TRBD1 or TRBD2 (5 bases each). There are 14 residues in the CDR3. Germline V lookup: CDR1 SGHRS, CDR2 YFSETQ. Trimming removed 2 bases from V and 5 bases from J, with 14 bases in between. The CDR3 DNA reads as TGCGCCAGCAGCTTCAGGGAGAATTGGAACGAGCAGTACTTC. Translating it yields CASSFRENWNEQYF.

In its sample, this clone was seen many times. The CDR3 loop is CASSFWAGEAFF. The CDR3 region has the DNA TGTGCCAGCAGCTTCTGGGCCGGCGAAGCTTTCTTT. This rearrangement joins TRBV5-6 to TRBJ1-1; D ambiguous. CDR3 size: 12 residues. Trimming pared 2 bases from V and 8 bases from J, leaving 10 bases between. In germline, CDR1 is SGHDT, CDR2 YYEEEE.

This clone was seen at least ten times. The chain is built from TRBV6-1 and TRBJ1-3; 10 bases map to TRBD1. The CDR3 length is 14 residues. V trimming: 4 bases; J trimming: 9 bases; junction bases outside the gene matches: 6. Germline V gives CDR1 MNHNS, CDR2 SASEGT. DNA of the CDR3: TGTGCCAGCAGTGGGACAGGGGGGAGTCGCACCATATATTTT. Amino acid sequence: CASSGTGGSRTIYF.

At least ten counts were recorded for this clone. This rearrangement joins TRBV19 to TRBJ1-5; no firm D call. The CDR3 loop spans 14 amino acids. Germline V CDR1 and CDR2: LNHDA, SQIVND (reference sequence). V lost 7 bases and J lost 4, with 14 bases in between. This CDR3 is CASIPSGNNQPQHF. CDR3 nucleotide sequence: TGTGCCAGTATCCCCAGCGGGAATAATCAGCCCCAGCATTTT.

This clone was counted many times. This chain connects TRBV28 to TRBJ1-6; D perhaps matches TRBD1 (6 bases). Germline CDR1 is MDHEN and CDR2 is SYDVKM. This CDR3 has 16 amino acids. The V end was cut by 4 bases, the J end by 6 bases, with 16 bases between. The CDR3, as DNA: TGTGCCAGCAGTTCAGTCACAGGGTGGGGTAATTCACCCCTCCACTTT. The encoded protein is CASSSVTGWGNSPLHF.

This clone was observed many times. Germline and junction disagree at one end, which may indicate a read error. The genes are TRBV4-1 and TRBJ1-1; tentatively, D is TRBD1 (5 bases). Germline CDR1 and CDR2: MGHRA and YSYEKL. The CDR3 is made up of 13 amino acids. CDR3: CTSSQVGTHGAFF. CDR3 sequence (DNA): TGCACCAGCAGCCAAGTTGGGACTCACGGGGCTTTCTTT.

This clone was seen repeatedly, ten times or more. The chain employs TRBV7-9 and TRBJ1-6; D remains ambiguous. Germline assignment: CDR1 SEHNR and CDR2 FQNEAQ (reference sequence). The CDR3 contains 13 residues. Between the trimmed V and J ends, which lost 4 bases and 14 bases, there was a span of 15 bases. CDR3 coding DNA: TGTGCCAGCAGCTCGGACTGGGAGTGGGCCCTCCACTTT. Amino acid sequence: CASSSDWEWALHF.

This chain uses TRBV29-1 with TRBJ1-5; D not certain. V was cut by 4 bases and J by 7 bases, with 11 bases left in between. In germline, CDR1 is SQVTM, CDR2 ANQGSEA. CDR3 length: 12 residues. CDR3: CSVVGYGQPQHF. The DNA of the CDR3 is TGCAGCGTTGTAGGGTACGGACAGCCCCAGCATTTT. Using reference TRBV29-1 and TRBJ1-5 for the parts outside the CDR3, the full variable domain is SAVISQKPSRDICQRGTSLTIQCQVDSQVTMMFWYRQQPGQSLTLIATANQGSEATYESGFVIDKFPISRPNLTFSTLTVSNMSPEDSSIYLCSVVGYGQPQHFGDGTRLSIL.

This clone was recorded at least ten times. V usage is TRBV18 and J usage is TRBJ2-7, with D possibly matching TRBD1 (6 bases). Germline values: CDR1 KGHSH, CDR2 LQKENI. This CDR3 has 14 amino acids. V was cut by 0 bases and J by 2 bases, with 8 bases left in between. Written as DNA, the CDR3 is TGTGCCAGCTCACCACCCGAGGGGGCCTACGAGCAGTACTTC. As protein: CASSPPEGAYEQYF.

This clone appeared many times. The CDR3 nucleotides are TGTGCCACCAGCAGAGACCCGCAGTCTTACAATGAGCAGTTCTTC. Translating gives CATSRDPQSYNEQFF. This chain connects TRBV15 to TRBJ2-1; D ambiguous. Per the germline V gene, CDR1 is LNHNV and CDR2 is YYDKDF (reference sequence). V shed 0 bases and J shed 4 bases, with 10 bases lying between them. The CDR3 runs 15 residues.

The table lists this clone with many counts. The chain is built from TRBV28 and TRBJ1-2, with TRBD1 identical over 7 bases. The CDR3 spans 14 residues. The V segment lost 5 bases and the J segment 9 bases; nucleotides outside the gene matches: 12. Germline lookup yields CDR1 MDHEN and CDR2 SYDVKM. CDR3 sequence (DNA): TGTGCCAGCAGTCCCGAAACACAGGGGAAACGCTACACCTTC. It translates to CASSPETQGKRYTF.

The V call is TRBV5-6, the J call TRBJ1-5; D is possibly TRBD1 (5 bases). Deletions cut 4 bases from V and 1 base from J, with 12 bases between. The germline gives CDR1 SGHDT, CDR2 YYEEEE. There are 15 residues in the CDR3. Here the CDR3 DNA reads TGTGCCAGCAGCCAGGGTTATGTGAGCAATCAGCCCCAGCATTTT. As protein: CASSQGYVSNQPQHF.

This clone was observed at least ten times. CDR3 bases: TGTGCCAGCAGCTCCATTCGACAGGGGAGTACAGATACGCAGTATTTT. Its translation is CASSSIRQGSTDTQYF. This chain uses TRBV5-6 with TRBJ2-3, with TRBD1 matching 8 bases. Germline V gene sequence: CDR1 SGHDT, CDR2 YYEEEE. V was pared by 3 bases and J by 3 bases, with 9 bases of the junction left unmatched. The CDR3 has 16 residues.

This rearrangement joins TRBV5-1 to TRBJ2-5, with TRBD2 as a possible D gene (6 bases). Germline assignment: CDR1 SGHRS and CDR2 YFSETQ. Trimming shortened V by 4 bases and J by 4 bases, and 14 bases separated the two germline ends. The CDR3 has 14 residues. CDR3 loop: CASSPAGLGETQYF. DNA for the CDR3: TGCGCCAGCAGCCCGGCGGGACTCGGAGAGACCCAGTACTTC.

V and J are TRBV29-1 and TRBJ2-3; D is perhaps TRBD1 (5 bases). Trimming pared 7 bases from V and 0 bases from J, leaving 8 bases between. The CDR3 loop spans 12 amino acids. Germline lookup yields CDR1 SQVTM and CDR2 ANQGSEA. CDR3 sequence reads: CSGTFSTDTQYF. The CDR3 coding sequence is TGCAGCGGGACATTTAGCACAGATACGCAGTATTTT.

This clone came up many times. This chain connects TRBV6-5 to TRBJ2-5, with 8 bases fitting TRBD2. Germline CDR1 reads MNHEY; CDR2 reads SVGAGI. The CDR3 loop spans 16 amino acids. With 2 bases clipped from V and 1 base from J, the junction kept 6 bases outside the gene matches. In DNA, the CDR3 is TGTGCCAGCAGTTACGGGGCGGGGGGCTTCCAAGAGACCCAGTACTTC. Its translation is CASSYGAGGFQETQYF.

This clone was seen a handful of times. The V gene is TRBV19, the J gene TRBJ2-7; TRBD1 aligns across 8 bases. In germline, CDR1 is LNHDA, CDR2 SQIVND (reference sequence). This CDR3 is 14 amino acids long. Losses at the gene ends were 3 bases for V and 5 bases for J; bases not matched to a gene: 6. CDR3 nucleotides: TGTGCCAGTAGTATCCGACAGGGGTACCACGAGCAGTACTTC. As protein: CASSIRQGYHEQYF. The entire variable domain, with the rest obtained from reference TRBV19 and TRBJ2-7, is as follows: DGGITQSPKYLFRKEGQNVTLSCEQNLNHDAMYWYRQDPGQGLRLIYYSQIVNDFQKGDIAEGYSVSREKKESFPLTVTSAQKNPTAFYLCASSIRQGYHEQYFGPGTRLTVT.

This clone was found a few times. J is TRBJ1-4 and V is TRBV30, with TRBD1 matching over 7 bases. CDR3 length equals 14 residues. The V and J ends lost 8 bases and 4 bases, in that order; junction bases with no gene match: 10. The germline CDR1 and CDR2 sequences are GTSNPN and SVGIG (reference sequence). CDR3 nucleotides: TGTGCCACCTGGAACAGGGGTTTTAATGAAAAACTGTTTTTT. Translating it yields CATWNRGFNEKLFF.